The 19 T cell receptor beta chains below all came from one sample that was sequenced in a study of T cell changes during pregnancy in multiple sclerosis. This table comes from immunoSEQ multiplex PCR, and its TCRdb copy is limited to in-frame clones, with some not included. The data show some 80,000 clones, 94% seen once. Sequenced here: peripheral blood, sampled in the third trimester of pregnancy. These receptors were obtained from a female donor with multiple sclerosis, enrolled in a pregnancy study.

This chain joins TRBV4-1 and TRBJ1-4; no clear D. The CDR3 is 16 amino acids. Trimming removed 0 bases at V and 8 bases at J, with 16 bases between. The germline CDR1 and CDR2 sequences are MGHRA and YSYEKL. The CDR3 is CASSQDSEPGGEKLFF. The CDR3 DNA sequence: TGCGCCAGCAGCCAAGATTCGGAGCCGGGAGGGGAAAAACTGTTTTTT.

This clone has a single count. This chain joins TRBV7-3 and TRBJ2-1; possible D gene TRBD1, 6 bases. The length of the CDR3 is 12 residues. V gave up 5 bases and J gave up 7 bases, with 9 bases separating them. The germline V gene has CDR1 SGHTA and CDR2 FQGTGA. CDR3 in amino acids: CASSPTGNEQFF. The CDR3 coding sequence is TGTGCCAGCAGCCCAACAGGGAATGAGCAGTTCTTC.

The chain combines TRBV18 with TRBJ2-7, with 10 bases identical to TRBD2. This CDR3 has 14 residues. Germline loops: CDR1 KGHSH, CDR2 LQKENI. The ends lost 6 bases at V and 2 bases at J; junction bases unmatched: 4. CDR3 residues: CASSSGLATYEQYF. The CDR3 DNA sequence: TGTGCCAGCTCCTCGGGACTAGCGACCTACGAGCAGTACTTC.

CDR3 sequence (DNA): TGTGCTAGTGGGAATAAGGGACACCCCGAAGCTTTCTTT. Residues: CASGNKGHPEAFF. This sequence joins TRBV12-5 and TRBJ1-1; maybe TRBD1 (6 bases). Trimming took off 6 bases at V and 8 bases at J, with 16 bases between the two ends. The CDR3 sequence is 13 residues long. Germline values: CDR1 LGHNT, CDR2 FRNRAP.

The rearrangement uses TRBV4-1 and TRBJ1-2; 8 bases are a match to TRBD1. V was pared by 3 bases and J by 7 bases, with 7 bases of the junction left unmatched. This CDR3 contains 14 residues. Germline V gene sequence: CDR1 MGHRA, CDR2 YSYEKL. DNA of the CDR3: TGCGCCAGCAGCCAGTCGACAGGGGCAGGTGGCTACACCTTC. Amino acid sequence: CASSQSTGAGGYTF.

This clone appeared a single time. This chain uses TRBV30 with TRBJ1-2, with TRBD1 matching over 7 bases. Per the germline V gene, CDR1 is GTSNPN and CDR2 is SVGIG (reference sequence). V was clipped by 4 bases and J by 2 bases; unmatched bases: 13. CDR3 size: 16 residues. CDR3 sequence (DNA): TGTGCCTGGAATCCACAGGGGCGAATGACGAACTATGGCTACACCTTC. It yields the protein CAWNPQGRMTNYGYTF.

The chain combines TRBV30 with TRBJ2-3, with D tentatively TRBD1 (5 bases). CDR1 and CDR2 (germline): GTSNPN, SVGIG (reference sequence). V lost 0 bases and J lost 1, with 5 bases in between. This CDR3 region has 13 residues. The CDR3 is CAWSVGGTDTQYF. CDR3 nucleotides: TGTGCCTGGAGTGTAGGGGGCACAGATACGCAGTATTTT.

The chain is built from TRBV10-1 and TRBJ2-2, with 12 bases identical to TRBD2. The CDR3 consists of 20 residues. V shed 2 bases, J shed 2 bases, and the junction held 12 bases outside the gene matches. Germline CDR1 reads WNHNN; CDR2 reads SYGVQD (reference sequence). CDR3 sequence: CASSERSVGLAGPNTGELFF. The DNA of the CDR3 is TGCGCCAGCAGTGAGCGGTCGGTAGGACTAGCGGGGCCCAACACCGGGGAGCTGTTTTTT.

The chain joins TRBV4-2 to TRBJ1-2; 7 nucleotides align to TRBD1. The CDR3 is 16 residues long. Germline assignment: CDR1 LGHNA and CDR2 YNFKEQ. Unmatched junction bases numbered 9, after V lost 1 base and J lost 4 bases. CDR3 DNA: TGTGCCAGCAGCCAAGCGGATCGTGACAGGGCCTATGGCTACACCTTC. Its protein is CASSQADRDRAYGYTF.

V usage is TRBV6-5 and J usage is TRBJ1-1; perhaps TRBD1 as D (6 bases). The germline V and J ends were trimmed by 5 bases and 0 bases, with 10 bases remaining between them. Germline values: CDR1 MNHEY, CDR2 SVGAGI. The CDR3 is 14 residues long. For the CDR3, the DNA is TGTGCCAGCAGTCTCGGGACATTGAACACTGAAGCTTTCTTT. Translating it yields CASSLGTLNTEAFF.

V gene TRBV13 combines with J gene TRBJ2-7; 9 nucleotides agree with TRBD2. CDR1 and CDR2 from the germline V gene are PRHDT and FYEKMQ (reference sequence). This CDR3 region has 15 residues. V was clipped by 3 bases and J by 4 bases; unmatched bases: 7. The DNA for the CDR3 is TGTGCCAGCAGCTTCAGGACTAGCGCCCAGTACGAGCAGTACTTC. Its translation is CASSFRTSAQYEQYF. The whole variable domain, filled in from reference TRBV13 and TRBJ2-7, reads AAGVIQSPRHLIKEKRETATLKCYPIPRHDTVYWYQQGPGQDPQFLISFYEKMQSDKGSIPDRFSAQQFSDYHSELNMSSLELGDSALYFCASSFRTSAQYEQYFGPGTRLTVT.

The CDR3 region is CASSPPSDRDTQYF. The CDR3 nucleotides read TGTGCCAGCTCACCACCTAGCGATCGGGATACGCAGTATTTT. The chain links TRBV18 to TRBJ2-3; the D gene is possibly TRBD2 (5 bases). Germline values: CDR1 KGHSH, CDR2 LQKENI. The CDR3 runs 14 residues. V shed 0 bases and J shed 6 bases, with 10 bases lying between them.

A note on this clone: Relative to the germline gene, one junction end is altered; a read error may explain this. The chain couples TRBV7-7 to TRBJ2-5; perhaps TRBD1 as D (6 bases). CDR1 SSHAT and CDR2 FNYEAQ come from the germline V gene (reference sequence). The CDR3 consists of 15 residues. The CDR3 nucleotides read TGTGCTAGCAGCTTAGGTTTGGGGGCGGCAGAGACCCAGTACTTC. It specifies CASSLGLGAAETQYF.

The CDR3 sequence is CASQPGPRAKEQPQHF. The CDR3 nucleotides are TGTGCCAGCCAACCCGGGCCCAGGGCCAAAGAGCAGCCCCAGCATTTT. The chain links TRBV19 to TRBJ1-5; D perhaps matches TRBD1 (5 bases). This CDR3 region has 16 residues. Trimming shortened V by 9 bases and J by 7 bases, and 25 bases separated the two germline ends. The germline CDR1 and CDR2 sequences are LNHDA and SQIVND (reference sequence).

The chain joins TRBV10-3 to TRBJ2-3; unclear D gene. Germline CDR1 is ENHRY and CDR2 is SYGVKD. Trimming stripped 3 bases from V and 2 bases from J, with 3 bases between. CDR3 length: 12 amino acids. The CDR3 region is CAISDLTDTQYF. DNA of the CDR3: TGTGCCATCAGTGATCTCACAGATACGCAGTATTTT.

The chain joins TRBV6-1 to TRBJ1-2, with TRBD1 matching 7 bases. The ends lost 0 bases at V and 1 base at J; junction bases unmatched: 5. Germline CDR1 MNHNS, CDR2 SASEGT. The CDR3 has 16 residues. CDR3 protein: CASSEAPQGNNYGYTF. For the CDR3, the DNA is TGTGCCAGCAGTGAAGCTCCACAGGGGAATAACTATGGCTACACCTTC.

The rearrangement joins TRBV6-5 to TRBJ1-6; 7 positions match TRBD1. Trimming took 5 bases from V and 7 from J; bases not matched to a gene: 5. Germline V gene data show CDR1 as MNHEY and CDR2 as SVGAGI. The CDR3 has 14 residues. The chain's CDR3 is CASSQQGRNSPLHF. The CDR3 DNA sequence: TGTGCCAGCAGTCAACAGGGGAGGAATTCACCCCTCCACTTT.

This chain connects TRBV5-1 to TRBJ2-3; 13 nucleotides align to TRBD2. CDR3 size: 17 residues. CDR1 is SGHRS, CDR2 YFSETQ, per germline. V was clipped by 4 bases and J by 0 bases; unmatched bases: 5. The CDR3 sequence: CASSLRLAGGSTDTQYF. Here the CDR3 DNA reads TGCGCCAGCAGCCTCCGACTAGCGGGGGGTAGCACAGATACGCAGTATTTT.

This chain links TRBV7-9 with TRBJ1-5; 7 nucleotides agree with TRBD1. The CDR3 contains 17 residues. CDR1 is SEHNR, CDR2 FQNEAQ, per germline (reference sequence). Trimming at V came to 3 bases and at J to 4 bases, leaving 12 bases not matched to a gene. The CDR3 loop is CASSLAFRDSQNQPQHF. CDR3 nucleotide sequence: TGTGCCAGCAGCTTGGCCTTTAGGGACAGTCAAAATCAGCCCCAGCATTTT.